What follows are 20 T cell receptor beta chains derived from one specimen sequenced in a study of blood T cell repertoires in COVID-19. Sequencing was performed with immunoSEQ multiplex PCR; in TCRdb, only in-frame clones are kept and a portion is missing. This sample has about 140,000 clones; roughly 90% occur once, and the top ten carry 1.8%. Sequencing used peripheral blood. The receptors here all came from a man in his 70s with acute or convalescent COVID-19.

The chain uses TRBV4-2 and TRBJ1-2, with D unresolved. V was trimmed by 4 bases and J by 8 bases, leaving 14 bases between them. The CDR3 is 13 residues long. The germline V gene encodes CDR1 LGHNA and CDR2 YNFKEQ. CDR3 coding DNA: TGTGCCAGCAGCCCTCCGGGTCCTCCGGGCTACACCTTC. Protein sequence: CASSPPGPPGYTF.

The chain carries TRBV4-1 and TRBJ1-4; TRBD1 might be the D (5 bases). CDR1 and CDR2 (germline): MGHRA, YSYEKL. The V end was cut by 4 bases, the J end by 2 bases, with 14 bases between. The CDR3 contains 16 residues. The CDR3 DNA sequence: TGCGCCAGCAGCCCTCAGGGAATTGAGACTAATGAAAAACTGTTTTTT. Amino acid sequence: CASSPQGIETNEKLFF.

The rearrangement links TRBV5-1 to TRBJ2-7, with 9 bases aligning to TRBD1. The CDR3 is 14 amino acids. Germline CDR1 is SGHRS and CDR2 is YFSETQ. Losses at the gene ends were 0 bases for V and 7 bases for J; bases not matched to a gene: 5. The CDR3 DNA is TGCGCCAGCAGCTTGGGGGGACAGGGAGGGGAGCAGTACTTC. This gives the protein CASSLGGQGGEQYF.

This chain connects TRBV7-9 to TRBJ2-1; 7 nucleotides match TRBD2. The CDR3 loop spans 14 amino acids. Germline V gene data show CDR1 as SEHNR and CDR2 as FQNEAQ (reference sequence). V shed 5 bases, J shed 5 bases, and the junction held 6 bases outside the gene matches. CDR3 residues: CASSHGTKHNEQFF. The CDR3 DNA reads as TGTGCCAGCAGCCACGGGACTAAACACAATGAGCAGTTCTTC.

The V gene is TRBV29-1, the J gene TRBJ1-1; no firm D call. Deletions cut 5 bases from V and 7 bases from J, with 20 bases between. The V gene's germline CDR1 is SQVTM and CDR2 ANQGSEA. The CDR3 is 14 residues long. CDR3 bases: TGCAGCGTTACTCCGACCGGAGCTCCCTTTGAAGCTTTCTTT. This sequence encodes CSVTPTGAPFEAFF.

V and J are TRBV2 and TRBJ2-3; 11 bases align to TRBD2. Germline V lookup: CDR1 SNHLY, CDR2 FYNNEI. V dropped 10 bases and J dropped 0; count of bases not matched to a gene: 18. This CDR3 contains 19 residues. CDR3 bases: TGTGCCACCCCCCGTATGAGCCTAGCGGGGGGTTTTAGCACAGATACGCAGTATTTT. Encoded protein: CATPRMSLAGGFSTDTQYF.

This clone was counted a single time. The V and J genes are TRBV6-4 and TRBJ2-2; no definite D call. Germline CDR1 MRHNA, CDR2 SNTAGT. The V and J ends lost 4 bases and 3 bases respectively, with 9 bases between them. The CDR3 totals 14 residues. CDR3 sequence (DNA): TGTGCCAGCAGTGTTCGTATAGACACCGGGGAGCTGTTTTTT. Its protein is CASSVRIDTGELFF.

This sequence joins TRBV5-6 and TRBJ2-1; 8 positions agree with TRBD1. Germline CDR1 and CDR2: SGHDT and YYEEEE. The CDR3 runs to 14 residues. Losses at the gene ends were 6 bases for V and 2 bases for J; bases not matched to a gene: 4. The CDR3 DNA reads TGTGCCAGCACCAGACAGGGGACCTACAATGAGCAGTTCTTC. Amino acids: CASTRQGTYNEQFF.

This CDR3 reads CASSLQGRGQPQHF. CDR3 sequence (DNA): TGTGCCAGCAGCCTTCAGGGGCGCGGTCAGCCCCAGCATTTT. The chain links TRBV7-2 to TRBJ1-5; weak D call: TRBD1 (6 bases). CDR1 SGHTA and CDR2 FQGNSA come from the germline V gene. The CDR3 sequence is 14 residues long. The V and J ends lost 5 bases and 6 bases respectively, with 14 bases between them.

This clone has more than one count but fewer than ten. This chain joins TRBV7-9 and TRBJ1-1; TRBD1 matches at 7 bases. V lost 1 base to trimming and J lost 10 bases; unmatched junction nucleotides: 6. The CDR3 is 13 amino acids. Germline V gene lookup returns CDR1 SEHNR and CDR2 FQNEAQ (reference sequence). For the CDR3, the DNA is TGTGCCAGCAGCTTAGGCCAGGGGGATAGAGCTTTCTTT. Translating gives CASSLGQGDRAFF.

This chain connects TRBV7-9 to TRBJ2-1; TRBD2 matches at 7 bases. CDR1 SEHNR and CDR2 FQNEAQ come from the germline V gene (reference sequence). The J segment lost 1 base and the V segment lost 5 bases, leaving 8 bases of the junction unmatched. CDR3 size: 16 residues. CDR3 sequence reads: CASSTTSALSYNEQFF. In DNA form, the CDR3 reads TGTGCCAGCAGCACCACTAGCGCTCTATCCTACAATGAGCAGTTCTTC.

The chain has TRBV5-1 and TRBJ1-2; TRBD1 might be the D (6 bases). V was shortened by 4 bases and J by 9 bases, with 10 bases between the two germline ends. The germline V gene has CDR1 SGHRS and CDR2 YFSETQ. The CDR3 has 11 amino acids. The CDR3 loop is CASSIGQRYTF. The DNA of the CDR3 is TGCGCCAGCAGCATCGGACAGCGCTACACCTTC.

V and J are TRBV24-1 and TRBJ1-1; D might be TRBD1 (6 bases). Trimming took 7 bases from V and 1 from J, leaving 6 bases between them. CDR1 is KGHDR and CDR2 is SFDVKD in the germline V gene. The CDR3 is 12 residues long. The CDR3 DNA is TGTGCCACCAGGGGACAGAACACTGAAGCTTTCTTT. Its protein product is CATRGQNTEAFF.

This chain links TRBV27 with TRBJ2-7; 8 bases agree with TRBD2. Germline V CDR1 and CDR2: MNHEY, SMNVEV (reference sequence). Unmatched junction bases numbered 10, after V lost 1 base and J lost 2 bases. The CDR3 extends over 17 amino acids. DNA of the CDR3: TGTGCCAGCAGTTTATTGGGTGAGCGGGAGTTAGCCTACGAGCAGTACTTC. Protein product: CASSLLGERELAYEQYF.

The chain carries TRBV5-5 and TRBJ1-1; TRBD1 might be the D (5 bases). This CDR3 has 13 amino acids. The germline V gene encodes CDR1 SGHKS and CDR2 YYEKEE (reference sequence). V was cut by 2 bases and J by 0 bases, with 5 bases left in between. The CDR3 is CASSFRVNTEAFF. CDR3 DNA: TGTGCCAGCAGCTTCAGGGTGAACACTGAAGCTTTCTTT.

V is TRBV5-1 and J is TRBJ1-1; the D gene is possibly TRBD1 (6 bases). With 4 bases removed from V and 0 bases from J, the gap between germline ends came to 28 bases. In germline, CDR1 is SGHRS, CDR2 YFSETQ. This CDR3 spans 20 amino acids. CDR3 coding DNA: TGCGCCAGCAGCCTGCGACCGGACGGACAGAAAGAACCGATGAACACTGAAGCTTTCTTT. It translates to CASSLRPDGQKEPMNTEAFF.

The chain carries TRBV4-1 and TRBJ1-2; 9 bases map to TRBD1. Trimming cost V 4 bases and J 3 bases; bases outside gene matches: 3. Germline V gene sequence: CDR1 MGHRA, CDR2 YSYEKL. CDR3 length equals 14 residues. The CDR3 sequence is CASSPTGGDYGYTF. CDR3 DNA sequence: TGCGCCAGCAGCCCGACAGGGGGAGACTATGGCTACACCTTC.

This chain connects TRBV2 to TRBJ2-3, with 9 bases aligning to TRBD2. CDR1 and CDR2 from the germline V gene are SNHLY and FYNNEI. With V trimmed by 4 bases and J by 4 bases, 3 bases remained unmatched. This CDR3 comprises 14 residues. The CDR3: CASSGTSVADTQYF. As DNA, the CDR3 is TGTGCCAGCAGTGGGACTAGCGTCGCAGATACGCAGTATTTT.

The genes are TRBV28 and TRBJ2-7; maybe TRBD2 (6 bases). The V gene lost 1 base and the J gene lost 4 bases, with 17 bases spanning the gap. Germline-derived CDR1 and CDR2 are MDHEN and SYDVKM. CDR3 size: 16 residues. The CDR3 region is CASSLLSRDHQYEQYF. The DNA for the CDR3 is TGTGCCAGCAGTTTATTATCGCGGGACCACCAATACGAGCAGTACTTC. Supplemented by reference TRBV28 and TRBJ2-7, the full variable domain reads DVKVTQSSRYLVKRTGEKVFLECVQDMDHENMFWYRQDPGLGLRLIYFSYDVKMKEKGDIPEGYSVSREKKERFSLILESASTNQTSMYLCASSLLSRDHQYEQYFGPGTRLTVT.

This sequence joins TRBV19 and TRBJ2-5; TRBD2 matches at 8 bases. The CDR3 sequence is 15 residues long. Germline CDR1 reads LNHDA; CDR2 reads SQIVND (reference sequence). The J segment lost 1 base and the V segment lost 6 bases, leaving 7 bases of the junction unmatched. CDR3 sequence: CASSERGPLQETQYF. The CDR3 DNA sequence: TGTGCCAGTAGCGAGCGGGGGCCCCTCCAAGAGACCCAGTACTTC.